The clone carrying this T cell receptor beta chain was counted at least ten times. Its antigen is still unknown. The read comes to an end 3 residues before the CDR3 does, leaving the germline J gene to fill in the end. These data originate in a study of T cell clonality in common variable immunodeficiency. Broader study findings: Reportedly, TCR beta sequences from common variable immunodeficiency showed fewer deletions and N-nucleotide insertions. Authors noted CVID clonality's cause needs subpopulation repertoire sequencing.

Deletions cut 5 bases from V and 7 bases from J, with 17 bases between. Germline V CDR1 and CDR2: SGHAT, FQNNGV. The CDR3 loop spans 15 amino acids. Sequencing input was equivalent genomic DNA from CVID and controls. Generated by immunoSEQ multiplex PCR, the TCRdb table keeps only in-frame clones and is missing some. The sample was found to contain 55,000 or so clones, and every one recurs. The specimen sequenced was peripheral blood mononuclear cells. The TCR sequence derives from a person aged 18 to 75 in good health. V usage is TRBV11-2 and J usage is TRBJ1-4; tentatively, D is TRBD1 (6 bases). This CDR3 reads CASSLTGTLAEKLFF. The sequenced part of the CDR3 DNA is TGTGCCAGCAGCCTAACCGGGACACTGGCTGAAAAA.